Detailed here is one T cell receptor (beta chain). This sample stems from a study of OX40 agonist ivuxolimab in advanced cancers. Turning to the study itself: Patients assigned to dose escalation were diagnosed with hepatocellular carcinoma, melanoma, renal cell or head and neck cancer.

The assay was immunoSEQ multiplex PCR, and TCRdb's table has in-frame clones only and misses some. This sample has 98,000 or so clones, with more than 85% found just once. This CDR3 comprises 17 residues. Germline V CDR1 and CDR2: MGHRA, YSYEKL. V was shortened by 0 bases and J by 3 bases, with 15 bases between the two germline ends. This clonotype originated in an adult with an advanced solid tumor such as melanoma, head and neck, liver or kidney cancer. The chain recombines TRBV4-1 with TRBJ2-4, with a weak D call TRBD1 (5 bases). Sequences were derived from CD4+ or CD8+ T cells sorted from blood, sampled in a trial of the OX40 agonist ivuxolimab. As DNA, the CDR3 is TGCGCCAGCAGCCAAGATCGGACAATGGTTGACAAAAACATTCAGTACTTC. It encodes CASSQDRTMVDKNIQYF.